The sequence of this T cell receptor (beta chain) was determined in a study of cytomegalovirus exposure and HLA in healthy donors. This PCR relied on a set of 60 Vbeta primers and 13 Jbeta primers. TCRdb's copy holds only in-frame clones and misses some; the assay was immunoSEQ multiplex PCR. Here the sample spans 160,000 or so clones, 84% being singletons. Source material: PBMCs. This TCR derives from a man in his thirties or forties in good health and CMV-seronegative.

CDR3 DNA sequence: TGTGCCAGCAGCGGGACAGGGGCTAATGAAAAACTGTTTTTT. Translating gives CASSGTGANEKLFF. J is TRBJ1-4 and V is TRBV2, with 10 bases identical to TRBD1. CDR1 is SNHLY and CDR2 is FYNNEI in the germline V gene. Trimming cost V 6 bases and J 3 bases; bases outside gene matches: 1. There are 14 residues in the CDR3.